This TCR beta chain comes out of a study of blood T cell repertoires in COVID-19 (dated by TCRdb to 2018 to 2021). Turning to the overall study: Samples from collaborators originated in the United States, Italy and Spain and spanned both the acute and convalescent phases of COVID-19. The material from the prospective study consisted of cDNA or gDNA derived from T cells, B-cell-depleted T cells, or PBMCs. The dataset comprised deeply sampled blood TCRbeta repertoires from subjects exposed to, actively infected with, or recovered from COVID-19. The repertoires were made available in a free public database intended to serve as a resource for research on the immune response to SARS-CoV-2. Samples came from the ongoing ImmuneRACE study (first 160 participants) plus 1,254 subjects from 6 global collaborators. Sample metadata almost always included a de-identified subject ID, COVID-19 status, age in years and sex. Where available, HLA class I and class II types were obtained from metadata supplied by the sample provider rather than from assay-based typing.

A single count supports this clone. Its binding antigen is unknown. No per-base quality is available; no much larger clone lies one base away. Collaborating institutions collected whole blood in K2EDTA tubes following their own protocols. For TCRbeta analysis, collaborators shipped samples as frozen whole blood, isolated PBMCs, or DNA extracted from either of those sample types. Study-wide findings and limitations: The quantity of clinical and demographic metadata differed by source and by participant and was supplied without curation.

TCRbeta CDR3 regions were amplified from genomic DNA by means of the immunoSEQ Assay, a bias-controlled multiplex PCR. In the paper's pipeline: Nucleated cell counts per sample were estimated from amplification of reference gene primers within the assay. Sequence reads were collapsed and filtered to measure the absolute abundance of every unique TCRbeta CDR3 rearrangement. For each sample, productive Simpson clonality was calculated by taking the square root of Simpson's diversity index across productive rearrangements. TCRdb provides this immuneACCESS table in a form limited to in-frame rearrangements. Some clones are lacking; in checked studies, under half of them reflect an unresolved V gene, and why the rest are absent is not known. V, J and clone size reflect that table, while D and trimming were determined from the DNA. For this sample there are approximately 230,000 clones; around four fifths appear just once. Roughly 21% of the sample is taken by the ten largest.

There are 13 amino acids in the CDR3, from cysteine to phenylalanine inclusive. Only CDR3 DNA remains: 39 bases, in frame from the first base. The germline V gene yields KGHDR for CDR1 and SFDVKD for CDR2. V sheds 6 bases and J sheds 4 bases, leaving 11 bases between their ends. The source of this sequence is a young man with active or convalescent COVID-19. The chain was built from TRBV24-1 and TRBJ1-2, and perhaps TRBD1 as D gene, on 5 matching bases. The specimen was peripheral blood. CDR3 loop: CATSPQGFYGYTF. The DNA sequence is given as TGTGCCACCAGTCCCCAGGGTTTCTATGGCTACACCTTC.